The T cell receptor (beta chain) described here comes from a study of shared clonotypes between healthy human individuals (dated by TCRdb to 2019 to 2021). About the full investigation: The cohort included three men and a couple of women between 18 and 49 years of age. For each donor, three plates each were used for CD4 naive and CD4 memory, two plates were used for CD8 naive, and one plate was used for CD8 memory. Blood TCR repertoires of a handful of healthy adults were deeply sequenced to estimate repertoire size and the extent of clonotype sharing between individuals. To increase sequencing depth and limit assay-specific biases, different laboratories used diverse techniques to prepare libraries and sequence TCR repertoires. Each donor's leukapheresis produced roughly between about 0.85 and 10 billion PBMCs. Findings and caveats that apply to the study as a whole: Across a handful of donors, 5% to 6% of naive CD4, approximately 3.6% of naive CD8, approximately 2.5% of memory CD4, and around 0.4% of memory CD8 clonotypes were shared. Because the study included only a small number of donors, the genetic and exposure-history diversity represented was limited. Pairwise subsampling indicated that sequencing depth was expected to affect the degree of clonotype sharing among donors. Rarefaction of sorted-subset datasets indicated incomplete sequencing despite the large sequencing depth. Sampling was restricted to blood, and TCR repertoires in tissue are likely to differ from TCR repertoires in blood. Clonotypes shared by all four sorted-subset donors showed higher generation probabilities than non-shared clonotypes. Naive subsets generally had larger estimated clonotype richness than memory subsets did.

V has 5 bases trimmed and J has 0 bases trimmed; junction bases matching no gene number 8. Measured from the cysteine to the phenylalanine, the CDR3 is 18 residues long. Only CDR3 DNA remains: 54 bases, in frame from the first base. CDR1 and CDR2 are read off the germline V gene as MGHRA and YSYEKL. For the CD8 naive samples, CD45RO-negative cells were positively selected for CCR7, yielding a CD45RA+CCR7+ population from which TemRA cells were excluded. Donors were healthy HIV-negative adults with no recently reported acute infections or vaccinations. Every donor was a Caucasian adult residing in Nashville, Tennessee, USA. Blood was collected by leukapheresis, and PBMCs were isolated by Ficoll-Histopaque density gradient centrifugation and then cryopreserved in liquid nitrogen vapor phase. Analytical flow cytometry was used to check the purity and quantity of every magnetically sorted T cell population. Each sorted fraction had its genomic DNA isolated and then quantified by UV absorbance on a Nanodrop 2000c.

Of note for this clone: The target of this receptor is not known. No much larger clone exists at a distance of one base, and base qualities are not known.

Using the deep immunoSEQ assay, TCR CDR3 regions were amplified from genomic DNA by multiplex PCR. Extracted genomic DNA from each cell subset was spread evenly across all wells of several immunoSEQ 96-well plates, with each plate serving as a replicate. Each replicate PCR for sorted subsets received roughly 0.2 ug genomic DNA, equal to roughly 33,000 T cell genomes. The purified libraries were quantified using a Qubit 3.0 fluorometer, sized with a Bioanalyzer 2100, and then quantified again using the KAPA Library Quantification kit. Every immunoSEQ 96-well plate was sequenced on a separate single-read 150-cycle Illumina NextSeq 550 flow cell. The study's own analysis went as follows. Because only junctional sequences without quality scores were contained in the immunoSEQ output, filtering matching that applied to full-length reads could not be performed. To assign V/J genes and CDR3, sequences were annotated using PyIR, a Python wrapper for IgBLAST v1.9, with IMGT germline references. Any read was removed if the V/J assignment was weak (E-value above 1e-6), the CDR3 was missing, or the read contained stop codons, out-of-frame junctions, or ambiguous translated residues. A V3J clonotype was defined by an identical inferred V gene, J gene, and CDR3 amino acid sequence. To compute the percentage overlap between repertoires, the number of shared unique clonotypes was divided by the size of the smaller repertoire. Repertoire richness was assessed with RTK rarefaction, the Chao1 estimator, and Recon v2.1 estimates of unobserved clonotypes. Generation probabilities were computed with OLGA for all TCRbeta clonotypes obtained by the gDNA method from four donors. The table was pulled from immuneACCESS by TCRdb, which kept in-frame rearrangements only. Such tables lose some clones; where checked, under half of the loss comes from unresolved V genes, and the rest has no known cause. That table supplies the V and J calls and clone size; D and trimming were determined from the DNA. This sample has roughly 1,800,000 clones in its table, and over 85% of those were observed once. The leading ten clones occupy under 1.5% of the sample.

The receptor chain draws on TRBV4-1 and TRBJ2-1; 12 central nucleotides agree with TRBD2. The origin of this receptor is a man between 18 and 35 years old in good health. Material for sequencing was naive CD8+ T cells sorted from blood. This specimen's cell subset or site label, per the study, means: CD45RA+CCR7+. CDR3 reads: CASSFRTSGMSSYNEQFF. The DNA sequence follows: TGCGCCAGCAGCTTTAGGACTAGCGGGATGAGCTCCTACAATGAGCAGTTCTTC.